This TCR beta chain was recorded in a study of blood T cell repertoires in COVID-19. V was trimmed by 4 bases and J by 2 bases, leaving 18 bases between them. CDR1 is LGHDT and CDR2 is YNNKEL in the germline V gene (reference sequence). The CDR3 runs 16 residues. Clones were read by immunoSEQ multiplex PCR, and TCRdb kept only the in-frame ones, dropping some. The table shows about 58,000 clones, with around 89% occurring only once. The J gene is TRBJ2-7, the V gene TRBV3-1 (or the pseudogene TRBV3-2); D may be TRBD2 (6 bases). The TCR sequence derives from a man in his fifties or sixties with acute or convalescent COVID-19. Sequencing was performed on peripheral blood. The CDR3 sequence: CASSPPTSGAPYEQYF. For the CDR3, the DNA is TGTGCCAGCAGCCCTCCTACCTCGGGAGCCCCCTACGAGCAGTACTTC.